This T cell receptor (beta chain) stems from a study of PD-L1 blockade in urothelial cancer. Germline loops: CDR1 LNHDA, CDR2 SQIVND (reference sequence). J lost 4 bases, V lost 6 bases, and 1 base had no gene match. This CDR3 has 12 residues. Described time point: peripheral blood 6 weeks after treatment start. There were between 1 and 8 samples from each patient, taken pretreatment and on-treatment. TCRdb keeps only in-frame clones here, not all; method: immunoSEQ multiplex PCR. In the table there are 100,000 to 150,000 clones, around 88% of which are singletons. This sequence originates from a middle-aged man with urothelial cancer. The rearrangement joins TRBV19 to TRBJ2-3; 7 bases are shared with TRBD1. This specimen consisted of PBMCs, obtained around atezolizumab (anti-PD-L1) treatment. The CDR3 DNA reads TGTGCCAGTAGACAGGGGTCAGATACGCAGTATTTT. Encoded protein: CASRQGSDTQYF.